The clone carrying this TCR beta chain turned up a few times. Its antigen is unknown. It was with a sample-barcoded 5' primer and a J-beta primer mix that a second PCR of roughly 6 to 12 cycles was run. MiXCR, run by TCRdb on the 5' RACE reads, gives a single entry per CDR3 protein. Of 1.5 million to 2 million distinct CDR3 sequences in the sample, roughly 32% are singletons; the top ten hold roughly 10%. These data come from a study of blood T cells in healthy people across ages. Study overall: Template-switching capture recovered about one barcoded beta molecule per two T cells.

Those donating, healthy Caucasian individuals from Russia, were aged roughly 6 to 100. The CDR3 consists of 15 residues. The V gene lost 5 bases and the J gene lost 6 bases, with 14 bases spanning the gap. From germline, CDR1 is SGHAT and CDR2 FQNNGV. Study observations and caveats: Shifts in expanded clonotypes may have been confounded by donor CMV status, which was unknown.

The sequence was obtained from a woman aged 25-40 years in good health. The sequenced sample consisted of blood. The chain employs TRBV11-2 and TRBJ2-6; D gene uncertain. This chain's CDR3 is CASSAFPPKANVLTF. CDR3 nucleotide sequence: TGTGCCAGCAGCGCTTTCCCCCCGAAGGCCAACGTCCTGACTTTC. Supplemented by reference TRBV11-2 and TRBJ2-6, the full variable domain reads EAGVAQSPRYKIIEKRQSVAFWCNPISGHATLYWYQQILGQGPKLLIQFQNNGVVDDSQLPKDRFSAERLKGVDSTLKIQPAKLEDSAVYLCASSAFPPKANVLTFGAGSRLTVL.